This T cell receptor (beta chain) was captured by sequencing in a study of shared clonotypes between healthy human individuals. The assay was immunoSEQ multiplex PCR, and TCRdb's table has in-frame clones only and misses some. The repertoire holds roughly 2.6 million clones, with approximately 90% as singletons. As for this clone: The antigen is not known.

Study results and caveats: Non-shared clonotypes were found to have lower generation probabilities than the clonotypes that were shared by all four of the sorted-subset donors.

The CDR3 runs to 15 residues. The V end was cut by 1 base, the J end by 8 bases, with 17 bases between. CDR1 and CDR2 (germline): MNHEY, SVGAGI. The clonotype comes from a man in his late teens or twenties in good health. The rearrangement links TRBV6-5 to TRBJ1-2; D might be TRBD1 (6 bases). Sequencing was carried out using naive CD4+ T cells sorted from blood. Subset denoted: CD45RA+ positively selected. The CDR3: CASSYLVGGGRGYTF. CDR3 DNA sequence: TGTGCCAGCAGTTACTTGGTTGGGGGCGGTAGGGGCTACACCTTC.